This T cell receptor beta chain comes out of a study of blood T cell repertoires in COVID-19. TCRdb's copy holds only in-frame clones and misses some; the assay was immunoSEQ multiplex PCR. The sample consists of some 200,000 clones, approximately 85% of them appearing once. V was trimmed by 6 bases and J by 8 bases, leaving 11 bases between them. The length of the CDR3 is 12 residues. The sequence was collected from a woman in her sixties or seventies with acute or convalescent COVID-19. The sample comprised peripheral blood. The genes are TRBV12-3 or TRBV12-4 and TRBJ2-1; weak D call: TRBD2 (6 bases). CDR3 in amino acids: CASSKTSDEQFF. CDR3 nucleotide sequence: TGTGCCAGCAGCAAGACTAGTGATGAGCAGTTCTTC.